This T cell receptor beta chain was found in a study of blood T cell repertoires in COVID-19. Sequenced by immunoSEQ multiplex PCR; TCRdb stores in-frame clones only, minus some. The sample holds more than 450,000 clones, approximately 90% seen once. Per germline, CDR1 SQVTM and CDR2 ANQGSEA. The CDR3 consists of 14 residues. Losses at the gene ends were 6 bases for V and 5 bases for J; bases not matched to a gene: 9. Cohort placement rested on clinical history that participants reported themselves. Sequenced material: PBMCs or T cells enriched from blood (not recorded which). The V gene is TRBV29-1, the J gene TRBJ2-7; 11 nucleotides align to TRBD1. The clonotype was recovered from a woman aged 18-29 years who had recovered from COVID-19. CDR3 nucleotide sequence: TGCAGCGTCCTCGGGGGACAGGGGGTGGACGAGCAGTACTTC. Encoded protein: CSVLGGQGVDEQYF.